The next 2 T cell receptor beta chains were all read from a single sample in a study of a mutant IDH1 vaccine in newly diagnosed glioma. Sequencing used immunoSEQ multiplex PCR; TCRdb keeps in-frame clones, though not all of them. The sample contains 38,000 or so clones, about four fifths of which appear only once. The antigens of these receptors remain unknown. Time point noted: week 11, during vaccination. Every single dose of the vaccine, 300 ug of mutant IDH1 20-mer peptide, came with topical imiquimod. The source material was peripheral blood mononuclear cells (PBMCs), sampled from a glioma patient whose treatment included an IDH1 peptide vaccine. The receptors shown here come from a woman aged 25 to 39 with glioma. Some clones in this sample may be carry-over from other donors' samples.

The V gene is TRBV30, the J gene TRBJ2-7, with 10 bases lining up with TRBD1. V lost 2 bases, J lost 3 bases, and 4 bases stayed unmatched. In germline, CDR1 is GTSNPN, CDR2 SVGIG (reference sequence). The CDR3 runs 14 residues. DNA of the CDR3: TGTGCCTGGAGTCGGGACAGGGGATTCTACGAGCAGTACTTC. Amino acid sequence: CAWSRDRGFYEQYF.

The chain employs TRBV10-2 and TRBJ1-5; weak D call: TRBD1 (6 bases). CDR3 length: 13 amino acids. Looked up from germline, CDR1 is WSHSY and CDR2 is SAAADI. V lost 6 bases and J 5 bases, leaving 11 bases between the germline ends. CDR3 amino acids: CASSGQSDQPQHF. The DNA for the CDR3 is TGCGCCAGCAGCGGACAGTCGGATCAGCCCCAGCATTTT.